Presented here are 21 T cell receptor beta chains from one specimen sequenced in a study of metastatic and nonmetastatic thyroid tumors. Until they underwent thyroid surgery, no patient had received any treatment. TCRdb used MiXCR to call clones anew from the PCR reads. The sample comprises about 92,000 clones, about 15% of which are singletons, and about 3.6% rests with the top ten. The sample comprised blood. These receptors came from a female donor with papillary thyroid cancer or a benign thyroid nodule (not recorded which). Some clones in this sample may be carry-over from other donors' samples.

Comments on this clone: A much larger clone lies one base from this, so it may be a read error. The gene calls are TRBV30 and TRBJ1-2, with D uncertain. The CDR3 covers 11 residues. In germline, CDR1 is GTSNPN, CDR2 SVGIG (reference sequence). The DNA of the CDR3 is TGCGCCTGCCTCCGGCGGAGTGGCTACACCTTC. Translating it yields CACLRRSGYTF.

This clone was seen only a few times. The chain combines TRBV11-2 with TRBJ1-4; D gene unclear. CDR1 and CDR2 from the germline V gene are SGHAT and FQNNGV. The CDR3 is 15 amino acids. V shed 4 bases and J shed 5 bases, with 14 bases lying between them. This CDR3 is CASSSMEGVNEKLFF. CDR3 DNA: TGTGCCAGCAGCTCCATGGAGGGAGTAAATGAAAAACTGTTTTTT.

As to this clone: A much larger clonotype is one base distant, so this may be a read error. The DNA of the CDR3 is TGTGCCAGCATCCGAGCACAGGTTGCTGGAAACACCATATATTTT. Encoded protein: CASIRAQVAGNTIYF. V usage is TRBV6-1 and J usage is TRBJ1-3, with D possibly matching TRBD1 (5 bases). Per germline, CDR1 MNHNS and CDR2 SASEGT. Trimming shortened V by 7 bases and J by 2 bases, and 15 bases separated the two germline ends. This CDR3 spans 15 amino acids.

This clone was detected a few times. A read error is possible here, since a much larger clone lies one base away. The same CDR3 can be traced to other DNA sequences in this sample. The V and J genes are TRBV7-9 and TRBJ1-1, with D possibly being TRBD1 (5 bases). Trimming stripped 3 bases from V and 11 bases from J, with 10 bases between. Germline loops: CDR1 SEHNR, CDR2 FQNEAQ (reference sequence). The CDR3 sequence is 11 residues long. CDR3 in amino acids: CASSFTGGAFF. The CDR3 DNA reads as TGTGCCAGCAGCTTTACGGGGGGTGCTTTCTTT.

In this sample, this clone turned up many times. V is TRBV6-1 and J is TRBJ1-1; D may be TRBD1 (5 bases). Germline-derived CDR1 and CDR2 are MNHNS and SASEGT. V was pared by 6 bases and J by 3 bases, with 14 bases between. This CDR3 region has 14 residues. The CDR3 coding sequence is TGTGCCAGCAGACCGGGGGGTAGGCACACTGAAGCTTTCTTT. Translating gives CASRPGGRHTEAFF.

This clone was detected many times. Other DNA variants within this sample encode the same CDR3. The genes are TRBV10-3 and TRBJ2-3; 7 bases align to TRBD1. Germline values: CDR1 ENHRY, CDR2 SYGVKD. CDR3 size: 15 residues. The junction had 10 bases not matched to a gene; V was cut back by 10 bases and J by 0 bases. The CDR3 bases are TGTGCCACCACAGGACAGGCAACTAGCACAGATACGCAGTATTTT. Translating gives CATTGQATSTDTQYF.

This clone occurred a few times. The chain links TRBV6-1 to TRBJ2-3; TRBD2 might be the D (6 bases). The V end lost 5 bases, the J end lost 5 bases, and 17 bases lay between the germline ends. Germline-derived CDR1 and CDR2 are MNHNS and SASEGT. The CDR3 runs to 15 residues. CDR3 in amino acids: CASSPRSGGVDTQYF. Here the CDR3 DNA reads TGTGCCAGCAGTCCCCGTAGCGGTGGGGTAGATACGCAGTATTTT.

With respect to this clone: A junction end diverges from the germline sequence, so it may reflect a read error. Other DNA sequences from this sample encode an identical CDR3 as well. CDR3 protein: CASGSGGGTDAQYF. In nucleotides, the CDR3 is TGTGCCAGTGGGTCGGGAGGAGGCACAGATGCGCAGTATTTT. This chain uses TRBV19 with TRBJ2-3; 7 nucleotides align to TRBD2. The CDR3 is 14 amino acids. Germline V lookup: CDR1 LNHDA, CDR2 SQIVND (reference sequence).

This clone was counted between two and nine times. The V and J genes are TRBV6-2 or TRBV6-3 and TRBJ1-5; 10 nucleotides line up with TRBD1. Trimming removed 7 bases from V and 10 bases from J; junction bases left unmatched: 10. This CDR3 has 14 amino acids. Germline V lookup: CDR1 MNHEY, CDR2 SVGEGT. Written as DNA, the CDR3 is TGTGCCAGCATAAATCCGGGACAGGGGTGTCCCCAGCATTTT. It translates to CASINPGQGCPQHF.

The sample holds many counts of this clone. The chain couples TRBV20-1 to TRBJ2-7; 7 bases are shared with TRBD1. CDR1 and CDR2 (germline): DFQATT, SNEGSKA (reference sequence). V was clipped by 5 bases and J by 7 bases; unmatched bases: 14. The CDR3 consists of 14 residues. Written as DNA, the CDR3 is TGCAGTGCTGACGGGACAGCTTCAACGGGGGAGCAGTACTTC. Protein sequence: CSADGTASTGEQYF.

This clone was counted many times. The chain combines TRBV29-1 with TRBJ1-2; D possibly corresponds to TRBD1 (6 bases). This CDR3 spans 12 amino acids. V lost 4 bases and J 7 bases, leaving 13 bases between the germline ends. Germline assignment: CDR1 SQVTM and CDR2 ANQGSEA. The CDR3: CSVVGQGSGYTF. In nucleotides, the CDR3 is TGCAGCGTTGTAGGGCAGGGGAGTGGCTACACCTTC.

About this clone: Given a much more abundant clone one base away, this may be a read error. V is TRBV5-6 and J is TRBJ2-5, with a possible D match to TRBD1 (6 bases). Deletions cut 3 bases from V and 6 bases from J, with 9 bases between. Germline assignment: CDR1 SGHDT and CDR2 YYEEEE. The CDR3 length is 12 residues. The CDR3 loop is CASSSDRKTQYF. The CDR3 region has the DNA TGTGCCAGCAGCTCGGACAGAAAGACCCAGTACTTC. Drawing the rest from reference TRBV5-6 and TRBJ2-5, the complete variable domain is DAGVTQSPTHLIKTRGQQVTLRCSPKSGHDTVSWYQQALGQGPQFIFQYYEEEERQRGNFPDRFSGHQFPNYSSELNVNALLLGDSALYLCASSSDRKTQYFGPGTRLLVL.

About this clone: A read error is possible here, since a much larger clone lies one base away. The CDR3 spells CASSQDGLYTF. CDR3 nucleotide sequence: TGTGCCAGCAGCCAAGATGGGCTCTACACCTTC. The chain links TRBV14 to TRBJ1-2; no reliable D call. Trimming pared 0 bases from V and 10 bases from J, leaving 6 bases between. Germline V lookup: CDR1 SGHDN, CDR2 FVKESK. The CDR3 has 11 residues.

This clone was recorded many times. The chain links TRBV7-9 to TRBJ2-5; 7 nucleotides line up with TRBD1. The CDR3 runs 14 residues. Germline V gives CDR1 SEHNR, CDR2 FQNEAQ (reference sequence). V dropped 5 bases and J dropped 5; count of bases not matched to a gene: 8. CDR3 bases: TGTGCCAGCAGCCCAAAGACAGGGCTGGAGACCCAGTACTTC. This gives the protein CASSPKTGLETQYF.

This clone was observed once. An end of the junction does not agree with germline; a read error may underlie this. The J gene is TRBJ2-2, the V gene TRBV20-1, with 9 positions matching TRBD2. Germline V lookup: CDR1 DFQATT, CDR2 SNEGSKA (reference sequence). CDR3 length: 15 residues. The CDR3 coding sequence is TGCAGTGCTAGTAGACTAGCGGAGAACACCTGGGAGCTGTTTTTC. Translating it yields CSASRLAENTWELFF.

Note on this clone: A much larger clone differs from this one at a single base, so this may be a read error. The chain recombines TRBV7-3 with TRBJ2-3, with 10 bases aligning to TRBD1. This CDR3 spans 14 amino acids. V trimming: 3 bases; J trimming: 4 bases; junction bases outside the gene matches: 1. Looked up from germline, CDR1 is SGHTA and CDR2 is FQGTGA. The CDR3 loop is CASSLDRGSDTQYF. DNA of the CDR3: TGTGCCAGCAGCTTGGACAGGGGGTCAGATACGCAGTATTTT.

This clone was seen many times. The genes are TRBV6-2 or TRBV6-3 and TRBJ2-1, with 8 nucleotides matching TRBD2. V dropped 6 bases and J dropped 9; count of bases not matched to a gene: 13. This CDR3 spans 15 amino acids. Germline V lookup: CDR1 MNHEY, CDR2 SVGEGT. CDR3 in amino acids: CASSPGTRPTFEQFF. CDR3 nucleotides: TGTGCCAGCAGCCCGGGGACTAGACCTACATTTGAGCAGTTCTTC.

The V and J genes are TRBV28 and TRBJ2-1, with TRBD2 identical over 8 bases. Trimming removed 10 bases from V and 8 bases from J; junction bases left unmatched: 7. This CDR3 spans 12 amino acids. Germline V CDR1 and CDR2: MDHEN, SYDVKM. The CDR3 sequence is CANRPGGDEQFF. The CDR3 DNA sequence: TGTGCCAACAGGCCGGGGGGGGATGAGCAGTTCTTC.

Many counts were recorded for this clone. This chain uses TRBV24-1 with TRBJ2-2; 8 nucleotides line up with TRBD1. This CDR3 comprises 16 residues. The V gene's germline CDR1 is KGHDR and CDR2 SFDVKD. V lost 4 bases to trimming and J lost 6 bases; unmatched junction nucleotides: 9. Here the CDR3 reads CATSDRAGGESGELFF. The CDR3 nucleotides are TGTGCCACCAGTGACCGGGCAGGGGGCGAATCCGGGGAGCTGTTTTTT.

With respect to this clone: A much larger clone lies a single base off, so this may be a read error. The chain uses TRBV5-1 and TRBJ2-6; 10 bases are shared with TRBD1. The germline CDR1 and CDR2 sequences are SGHRS and YFSETQ. CDR3 length: 17 amino acids. The CDR3 DNA reads TGCGCCAGCAGCTTGGTGGGGACAGGGGCTGGGCCCAACGTCCTGACTTTC. Encoded protein: CASSLVGTGAGPNVLTF.

This clone was detected ten times or more. A junction boundary mismatches the germline segment, possibly from a read error. The rearrangement uses TRBV7-7 and TRBJ2-3; D tentatively fits TRBD1 or TRBD2 (5 bases each). Per germline, CDR1 SSHAT and CDR2 FNYEAQ (reference sequence). The CDR3 totals 16 residues. CDR3 nucleotide sequence: TGTGCTAGCAGCTTAGGGACGCAGGGACGGGCAGATACGCAGTATTTT. Protein product: CASSLGTQGRADTQYF.